The present entry profiles one T cell receptor beta chain with its context. Its antigen is as yet unknown. The data stem from a study of beta chain features in type 1 diabetes. The study's findings and limits: A PCR bias possibly favoring shorter templates would apply equally to patients and controls. Researchers report that Type 1 diabetes patients had moderately but significantly shorter TCRB CDR3s across all four CD4+ subsets.

The ends lost 0 bases at V and 4 bases at J; junction bases unmatched: 1. This CDR3 spans 14 amino acids. The germline V gene encodes CDR1 SGHDT and CDR2 YYEEEE. Of the isolated RNA, all was reverse transcribed, and so the sequenced material was expressed TCRB transcripts. The assay was immunoSEQ multiplex PCR, and TCRdb's table has in-frame clones only and misses some. The sample shows 25,000 to 30,000 clones, around 54% of them seen only once. The TCR was taken from a woman aged 18-29 years with type 1 diabetes. This chain uses TRBV5-6 with TRBJ2-1; 7 nucleotides align to TRBD2. Input material: Tregs from blood. The CDR3 DNA is TGTGCCAGCAGCTTGGCGCGGGAGTACAATGAGCAGTTCTTC. Translated: CASSLAREYNEQFF. Looking up the rest from reference TRBV5-6 and TRBJ2-1 gives the full variable domain: DAGVTQSPTHLIKTRGQQVTLRCSPKSGHDTVSWYQQALGQGPQFIFQYYEEEERQRGNFPDRFSGHQFPNYSSELNVNALLLGDSALYLCASSLAREYNEQFFGPGTRLTVL.